This T cell receptor (beta chain) stems from a study of blood T cell repertoires in COVID-19. In the study overall: The samples span acute and convalescent COVID-19 from the United States, Italy and Spain.

The age range of participants was 18 to 89 years, with residence in about 25 US areas. Two negative PCRs, clearance, or symptom resolution were required of recovered Cohort 3 donors. In the study's own analysis: For nucleated cells, counts were estimated from reference gene primer amplification. Here immunoSEQ multiplex PCR was the method, and the copy in TCRdb shows in-frame clones only, minus some. V and J calls and clone size are those listed in that table; D and trimming were worked out from the DNA. Of 150,000 to 180,000 clones detected, roughly four fifths appear once; the ten largest clones hold roughly 7%. V was clipped by 4 bases and J by 4 bases; unmatched bases: 8. CDR1 and CDR2 from the germline V gene are MNHEY and SMNVEV (reference sequence). The CDR3 has 16 residues.

What was sequenced was PBMCs or T cells enriched from blood (not recorded which). The chain is built from TRBV27 and TRBJ2-1; the match to TRBD1 covers 9 bases. This TCR derives from a man over 45 who had recovered from COVID-19. CDR3 sequence (DNA): TGTGCCAGCAGTTCCCCGGGACAGGGTCCTTACAATGAGCAGTTCTTC. This sequence encodes CASSSPGQGPYNEQFF.